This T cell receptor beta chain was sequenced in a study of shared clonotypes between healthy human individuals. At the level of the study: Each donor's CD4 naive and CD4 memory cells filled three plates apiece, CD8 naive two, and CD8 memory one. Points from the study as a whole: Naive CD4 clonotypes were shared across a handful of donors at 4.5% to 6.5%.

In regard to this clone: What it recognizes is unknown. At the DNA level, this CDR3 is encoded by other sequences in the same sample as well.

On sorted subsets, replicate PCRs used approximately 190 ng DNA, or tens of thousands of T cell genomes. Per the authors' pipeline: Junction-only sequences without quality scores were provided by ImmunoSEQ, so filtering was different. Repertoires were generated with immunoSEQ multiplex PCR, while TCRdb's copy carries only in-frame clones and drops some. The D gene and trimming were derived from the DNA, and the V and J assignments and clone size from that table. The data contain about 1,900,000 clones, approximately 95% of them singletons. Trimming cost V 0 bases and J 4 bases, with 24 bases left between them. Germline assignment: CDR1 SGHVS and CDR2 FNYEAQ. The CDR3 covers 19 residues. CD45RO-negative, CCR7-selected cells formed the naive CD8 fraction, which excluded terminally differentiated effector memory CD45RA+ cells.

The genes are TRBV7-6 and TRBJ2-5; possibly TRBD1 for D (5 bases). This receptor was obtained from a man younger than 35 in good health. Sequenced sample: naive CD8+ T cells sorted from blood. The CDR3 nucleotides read TGTGCCAGCAGCTTAGCCCCTCCTGGGCAGGGCCTATTCGTAGAGACCCAGTACTTC. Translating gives CASSLAPPGQGLFVETQYF.